Included here is one T cell receptor (beta chain) sequence, with context. Its antigen is not identified. The data were obtained in a study of T cell responses to AZD1222 COVID-19 vaccine. The study's findings and limits: The repertoires were collected only after the peak T cell response. The study found Spike-specific TCR breadth and depth rose after two AZD1222 doses. Seropositive AZD1222 recipients at baseline numbered only six or seven. Distributed over spike, vaccine-associated CD4 TCRs predominated at 160-218 and 743-854.

The V end lost 5 bases, the J end lost 3 bases, and 11 bases lay between the germline ends. This CDR3 contains 13 residues. Germline CDR1 is SGHTA and CDR2 is FQGNSA. Sequenced by immunoSEQ multiplex PCR; TCRdb stores in-frame clones only, minus some. The sample has over 85,000 clones, approximately 90% seen once. This sequence was found in an adult in good health. This sample comprised peripheral blood, obtained on day 0 of AZD1222 vaccination. The V gene is TRBV7-2, the J gene TRBJ2-7; possible D gene TRBD2, 5 bases. The CDR3 region is CASSRGRFYEQYF. The CDR3 nucleotides read TGTGCCAGCAGCCGCGGGCGGTTCTACGAGCAGTACTTC.